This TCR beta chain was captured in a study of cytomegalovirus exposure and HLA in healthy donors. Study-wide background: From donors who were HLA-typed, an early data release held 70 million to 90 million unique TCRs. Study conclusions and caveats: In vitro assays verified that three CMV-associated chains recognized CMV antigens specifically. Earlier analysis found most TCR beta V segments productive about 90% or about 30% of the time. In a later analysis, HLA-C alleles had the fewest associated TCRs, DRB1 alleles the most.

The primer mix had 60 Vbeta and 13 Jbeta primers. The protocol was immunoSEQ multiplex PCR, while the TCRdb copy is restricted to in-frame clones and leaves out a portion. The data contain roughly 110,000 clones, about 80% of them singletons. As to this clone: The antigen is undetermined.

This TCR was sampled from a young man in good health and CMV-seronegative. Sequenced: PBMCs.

DNA for the CDR3: TGTGCCACCAGGGGGAGACAATCTAACTATGGCTACACCTTC. It specifies CATRGRQSNYGYTF. The genes are TRBV27 and TRBJ1-2; TRBD1 matches 7 bases. The CDR3 loop spans 14 amino acids. After removal of 10 bases from V and 0 bases from J, the junction contained 8 bases not matched to a gene. CDR1 is MNHEY and CDR2 is SMNVEV in the germline V gene (reference sequence).